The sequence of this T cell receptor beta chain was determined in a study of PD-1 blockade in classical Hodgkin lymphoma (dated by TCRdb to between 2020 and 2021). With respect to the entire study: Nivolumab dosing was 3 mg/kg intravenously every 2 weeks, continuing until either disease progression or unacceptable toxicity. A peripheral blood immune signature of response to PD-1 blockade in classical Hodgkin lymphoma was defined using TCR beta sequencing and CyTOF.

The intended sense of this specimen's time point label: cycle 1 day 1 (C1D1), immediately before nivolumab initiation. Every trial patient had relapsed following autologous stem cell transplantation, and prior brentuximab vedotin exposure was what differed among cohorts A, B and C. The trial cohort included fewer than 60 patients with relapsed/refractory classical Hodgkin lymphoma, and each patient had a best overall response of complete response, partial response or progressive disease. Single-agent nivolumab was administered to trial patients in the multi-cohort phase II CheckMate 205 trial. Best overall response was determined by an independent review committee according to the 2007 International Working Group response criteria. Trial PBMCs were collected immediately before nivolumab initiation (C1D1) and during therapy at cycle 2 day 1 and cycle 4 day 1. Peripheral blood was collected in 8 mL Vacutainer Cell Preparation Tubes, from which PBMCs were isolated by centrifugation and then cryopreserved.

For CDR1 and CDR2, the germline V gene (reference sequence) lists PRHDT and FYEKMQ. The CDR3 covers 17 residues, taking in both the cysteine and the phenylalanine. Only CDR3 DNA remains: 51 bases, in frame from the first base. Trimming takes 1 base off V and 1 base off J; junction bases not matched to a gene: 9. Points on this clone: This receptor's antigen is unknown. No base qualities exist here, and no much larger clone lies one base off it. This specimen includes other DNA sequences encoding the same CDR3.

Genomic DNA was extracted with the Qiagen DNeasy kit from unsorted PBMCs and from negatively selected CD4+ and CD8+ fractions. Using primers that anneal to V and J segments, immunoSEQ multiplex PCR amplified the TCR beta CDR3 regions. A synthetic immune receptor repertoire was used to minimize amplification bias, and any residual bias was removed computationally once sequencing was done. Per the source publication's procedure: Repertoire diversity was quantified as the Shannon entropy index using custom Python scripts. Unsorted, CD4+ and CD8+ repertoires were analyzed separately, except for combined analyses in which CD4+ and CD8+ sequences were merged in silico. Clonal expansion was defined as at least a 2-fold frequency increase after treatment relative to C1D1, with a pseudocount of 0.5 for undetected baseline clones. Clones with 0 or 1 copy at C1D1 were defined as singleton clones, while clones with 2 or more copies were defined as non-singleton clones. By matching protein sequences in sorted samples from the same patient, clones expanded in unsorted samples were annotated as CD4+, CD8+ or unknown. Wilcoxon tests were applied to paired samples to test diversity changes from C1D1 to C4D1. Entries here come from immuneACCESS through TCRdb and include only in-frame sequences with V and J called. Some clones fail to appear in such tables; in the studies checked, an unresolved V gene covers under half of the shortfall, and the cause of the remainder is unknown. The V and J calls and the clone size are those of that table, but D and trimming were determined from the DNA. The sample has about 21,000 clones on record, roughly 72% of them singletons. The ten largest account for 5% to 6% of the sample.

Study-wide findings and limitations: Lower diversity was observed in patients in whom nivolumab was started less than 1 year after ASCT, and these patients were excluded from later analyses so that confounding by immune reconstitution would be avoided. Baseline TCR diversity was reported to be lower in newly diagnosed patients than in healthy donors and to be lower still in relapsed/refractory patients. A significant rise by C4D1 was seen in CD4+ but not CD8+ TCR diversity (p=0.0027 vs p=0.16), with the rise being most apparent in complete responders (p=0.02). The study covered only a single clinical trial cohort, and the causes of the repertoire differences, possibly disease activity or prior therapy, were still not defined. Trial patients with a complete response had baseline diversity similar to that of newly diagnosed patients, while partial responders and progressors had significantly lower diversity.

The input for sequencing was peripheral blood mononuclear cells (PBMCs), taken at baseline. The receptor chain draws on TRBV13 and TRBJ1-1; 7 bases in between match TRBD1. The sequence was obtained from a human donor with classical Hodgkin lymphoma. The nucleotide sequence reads TGTGCCAGCAGCTTAGTAGCAGGGGGAAGCGCGAACACTGAAGCTTTCTTT. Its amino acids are CASSLVAGGSANTEAFF.